The source of this TCR beta chain is a study of T-cell reconstitution after alpha-beta-depleted transplantation in children. Preparation of the TCRbeta library was carried out with unique molecular identifiers. TCRdb re-called the PCR reads through MiXCR, storing one row per CDR3 protein. The sample consists of 900,000 or so distinct CDR3 sequences, roughly 15% of them appearing once. Regarding the study as a whole: Several hundred expanded graft clones reportedly were the source of alpha-beta T cells about two months after transplant. It was surviving recipient T cells and thymic progenitors that gave some patients high TCRbeta diversity at day 60. Newly produced T cells mostly accounted for T-cell counts and diversity one year post-transplant.

V gave up 4 bases and J gave up 0 bases, with 9 bases separating them. Germline loops: CDR1 SQVTM, CDR2 ANQGSEA. The CDR3 extends over 14 amino acids. Note on this clonotype: Its antigen is as yet unknown.

The receptor was derived from a male patient younger than 18 who had a stem cell transplant for acute lymphoblastic leukemia, so the T cells may come from the graft donor. The J gene is TRBJ2-2, the V gene TRBV29-1; D is ambiguous. Sequences were derived from PBMCs, mostly from graft donor cells, sampled 360 days after TCRalphabeta/CD19-depleted stem cell transplant. The CDR3 DNA is TGCAGCGTTGGAATCATCGCGAACACCGGGGAGCTGTTTTTT. It specifies CSVGIIANTGELFF.